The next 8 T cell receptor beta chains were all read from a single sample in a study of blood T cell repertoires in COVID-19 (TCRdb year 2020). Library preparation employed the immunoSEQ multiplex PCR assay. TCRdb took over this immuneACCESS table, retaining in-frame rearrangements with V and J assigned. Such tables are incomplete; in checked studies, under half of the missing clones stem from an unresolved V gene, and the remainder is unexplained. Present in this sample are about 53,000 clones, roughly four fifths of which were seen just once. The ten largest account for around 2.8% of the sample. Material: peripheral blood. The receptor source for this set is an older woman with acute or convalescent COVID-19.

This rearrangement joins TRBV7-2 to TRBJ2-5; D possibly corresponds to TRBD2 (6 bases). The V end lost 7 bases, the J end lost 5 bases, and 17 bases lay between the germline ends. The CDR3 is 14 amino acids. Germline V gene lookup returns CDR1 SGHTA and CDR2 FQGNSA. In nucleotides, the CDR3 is TGTGCCAGCACACGAGGACTACCTTCGGAGACCCAGTACTTC. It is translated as CASTRGLPSETQYF.

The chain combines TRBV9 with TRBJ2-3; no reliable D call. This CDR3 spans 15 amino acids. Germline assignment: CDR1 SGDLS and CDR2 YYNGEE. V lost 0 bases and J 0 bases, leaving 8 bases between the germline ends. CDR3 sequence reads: CASSVGPSSTDTQYF. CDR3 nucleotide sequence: TGTGCCAGCAGCGTAGGTCCATCCAGCACAGATACGCAGTATTTT. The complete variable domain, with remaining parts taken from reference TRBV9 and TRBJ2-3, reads DSGVTQTPKHLITATGQRVTLRCSPRSGDLSVYWYQQSLDQGLQFLIQYYNGEERAKGNILERFSAQQFPDLHSELNLSSLELGDSALYFCASSVGPSSTDTQYFGPGTRLTVL.

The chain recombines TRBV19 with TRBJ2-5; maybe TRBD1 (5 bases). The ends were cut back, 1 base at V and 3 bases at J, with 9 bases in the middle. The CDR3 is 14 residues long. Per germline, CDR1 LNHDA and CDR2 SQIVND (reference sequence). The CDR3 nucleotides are TGTGCCAGTAGTATAGGGGGCAGGAAAGAGACCCAGTACTTC. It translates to CASSIGGRKETQYF.

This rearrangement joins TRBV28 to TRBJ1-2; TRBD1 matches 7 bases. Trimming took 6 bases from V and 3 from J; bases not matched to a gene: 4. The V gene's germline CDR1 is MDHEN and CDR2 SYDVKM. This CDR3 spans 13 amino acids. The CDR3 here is CASSPGTDYGYTF. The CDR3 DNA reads TGTGCCAGCAGCCCGGGGACAGACTATGGCTACACCTTC.

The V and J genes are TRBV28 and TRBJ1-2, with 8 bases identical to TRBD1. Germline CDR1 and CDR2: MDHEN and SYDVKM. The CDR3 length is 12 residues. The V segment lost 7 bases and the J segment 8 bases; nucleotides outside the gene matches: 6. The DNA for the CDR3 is TGTGCCAGCATGGGGACAGGCATCGGCTACACCTTC. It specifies CASMGTGIGYTF.

This CDR3 reads CASSDRGLGKNSPLHF. DNA for the CDR3: TGCGCCAGCAGTGACCGAGGACTTGGGAAGAATTCACCCCTCCACTTT. V usage is TRBV10-2 and J usage is TRBJ1-6, with D hard to call. Germline V CDR1 and CDR2: WSHSY, SAAADI. V was clipped by 3 bases and J by 7 bases, with 16 bases between them. The CDR3 runs to 16 residues.

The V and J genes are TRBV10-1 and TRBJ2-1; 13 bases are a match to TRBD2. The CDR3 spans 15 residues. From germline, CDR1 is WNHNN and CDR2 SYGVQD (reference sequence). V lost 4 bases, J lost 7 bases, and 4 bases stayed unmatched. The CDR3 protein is CASSVGTSGINEQFF. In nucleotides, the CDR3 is TGCGCCAGCAGTGTGGGGACTAGCGGGATTAATGAGCAGTTCTTC.

CDR3 sequence reads: CASSLTTSSGNTIYF. The CDR3 DNA reads as TGTGCCAGCAGCTTAACAACCAGCTCTGGAAACACCATATATTTT. The chain is built from TRBV7-2 and TRBJ1-3; D gene uncertain. The germline CDR1 and CDR2 sequences are SGHTA and FQGNSA. The CDR3 covers 15 residues. Between the trimmed V and J ends, which lost 2 bases and 0 bases, there was a span of 8 bases. The complete variable domain, with remaining parts taken from reference TRBV7-2 and TRBJ1-3, reads GAGVSQSPSNKVTEKGKDVELRCDPISGHTALYWYRQSLGQGLEFLIYFQGNSAPDKSGLPSDRFSAERTGGSVSTLTIQRTQQEDSAVYLCASSLTTSSGNTIYFGEGSWLTVV.